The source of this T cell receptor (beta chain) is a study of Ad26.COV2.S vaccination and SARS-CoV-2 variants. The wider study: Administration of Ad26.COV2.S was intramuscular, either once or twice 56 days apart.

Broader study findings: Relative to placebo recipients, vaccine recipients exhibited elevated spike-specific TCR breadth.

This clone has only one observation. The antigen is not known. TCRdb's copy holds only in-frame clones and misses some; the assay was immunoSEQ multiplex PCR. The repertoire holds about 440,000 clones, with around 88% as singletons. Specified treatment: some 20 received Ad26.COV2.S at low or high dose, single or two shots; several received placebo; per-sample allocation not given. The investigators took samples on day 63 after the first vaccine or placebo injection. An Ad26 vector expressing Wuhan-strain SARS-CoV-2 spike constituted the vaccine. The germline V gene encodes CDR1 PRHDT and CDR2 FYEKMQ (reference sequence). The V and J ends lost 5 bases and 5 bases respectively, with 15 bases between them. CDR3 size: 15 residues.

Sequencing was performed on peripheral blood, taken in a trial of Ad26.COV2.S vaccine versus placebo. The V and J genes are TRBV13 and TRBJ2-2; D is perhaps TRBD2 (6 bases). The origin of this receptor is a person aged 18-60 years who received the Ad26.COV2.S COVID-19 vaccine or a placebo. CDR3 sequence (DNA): TGTGCCAGCAGCCGGGGAGGCTCGGGGACCGGGGAGCTGTTTTTT. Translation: CASSRGGSGTGELFF.